A selection of T cell receptor beta chains follows, all from one sample in a study of T-cell memory formation after mild COVID-19. MiXCR, applied by TCRdb to the 5' RACE reads, yields one record per CDR3 protein. The sample includes 90,000 to 130,000 distinct CDR3 sequences, roughly a sixth seen only once; the top ten take around 5.1%. Material for sequencing was PBMCs or a T cell subset sorted from them (not recorded which). These receptors all come from a man younger than 30 who had mild COVID-19 (a few samples of this study predate the infection). Cell type and time point are not known. Both conserved end residues are part of each CDR3. The D gene is left open where the match is weak. The size field is filled for only some rows; it gives once, few, many or a size class.

V gene,D gene,clone size,J gene,CDR3 DNA,CDR3 protein
TRBV19,TRBD1,few,TRBJ2-7,TGTGCCAGTAGCCCAGGGGGCGCGGGTGAGCAGTACTTC,CASSPGGAGEQYF
TRBV11-2,NA,NA,TRBJ1-5,TGTGCCAGCAGCCAACAGGCTAATCAGCCCCAGCATTTT,CASSQQANQPQHF
TRBV3-1,TRBD1,NA,TRBJ1-4,TGTGCCAGCAGCACGACAGGGAAGAGCGAAAAACTGTTTTTT,CASSTTGKSEKLFF
TRBV5-1,NA,few,TRBJ1-6,TGCGCCAGCAGCTTGGTTCCAGGTCGGAATTCACCCCTCCACTTT,CASSLVPGRNSPLHF
TRBV5-1,NA,few,TRBJ1-1,TGCGCCAGCAGCGTATACAGGGAGGGCACTGAAGCTTTCTTT,CASSVYREGTEAFF
TRBV5-1,TRBD1,few,TRBJ1-4,TGCGCCAGCAGCCTACAAGGAACAGGGGGTAATGAAAAACTGTTTTTT,CASSLQGTGGNEKLFF
TRBV11-2,TRBD2,few,TRBJ2-3,TGTGCCAGCAGCTTAATCCCCAGAGCGGGGGGCACAGATACGCAGTATTTT,CASSLIPRAGGTDTQYF
TRBV7-2,NA,once,TRBJ2-1,TGTGCCAGCAGTTGGGGGCCCGGCAGGGTACGTGAGCAGTTCTTC,CASSWGPGRVREQFF
TRBV5-5,TRBD1,few,TRBJ1-1,TGTGCCAGCAGCTTGGACAGGGGAAATTTGATGAACACTGAAGCTTTCTTT,CASSLDRGNLMNTEAFF
TRBV27,TRBD2,many,TRBJ2-3,TGTGCCAGCAGTTTTAGCGGGGGGGTGGTTACGCAGTATTTT,CASSFSGGVVTQYF
TRBV5-1,NA,few,TRBJ2-3,TGCGCCAGCACTCAAAGTGGGGATACGCAGTATTTT,CASTQSGDTQYF